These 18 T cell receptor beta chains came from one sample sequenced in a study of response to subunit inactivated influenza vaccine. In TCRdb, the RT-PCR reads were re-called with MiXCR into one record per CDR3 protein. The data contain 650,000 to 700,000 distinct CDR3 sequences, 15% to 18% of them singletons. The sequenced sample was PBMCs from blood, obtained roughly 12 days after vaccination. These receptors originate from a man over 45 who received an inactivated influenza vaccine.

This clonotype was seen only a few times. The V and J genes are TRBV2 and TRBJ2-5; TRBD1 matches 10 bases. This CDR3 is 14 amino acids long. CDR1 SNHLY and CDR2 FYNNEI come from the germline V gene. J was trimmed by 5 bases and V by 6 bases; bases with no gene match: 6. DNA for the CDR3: TGTGCCAGCAGCGACAGGGGGCCATCGGAGACCCAGTACTTC. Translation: CASSDRGPSETQYF.

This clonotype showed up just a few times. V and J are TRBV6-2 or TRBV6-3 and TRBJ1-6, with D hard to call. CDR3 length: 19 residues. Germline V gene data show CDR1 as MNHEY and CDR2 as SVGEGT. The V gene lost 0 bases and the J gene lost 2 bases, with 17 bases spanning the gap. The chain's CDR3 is CASSYSWTPGSPYNSPLHF. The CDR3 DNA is TGTGCCAGCAGTTACTCTTGGACTCCAGGATCCCCCTATAATTCACCCCTCCACTTT.

DNA of the CDR3: TGTGCCAGCAGTTTTCCAGGGGGAGGCTACACCTTC. It specifies CASSFPGGGYTF. The chain uses TRBV28 and TRBJ1-2; 7 bases are a match to TRBD1. The CDR3 consists of 12 residues. Germline values: CDR1 MDHEN, CDR2 SYDVKM. Trimming removed 3 bases from V and 8 bases from J; junction bases left unmatched: 3.

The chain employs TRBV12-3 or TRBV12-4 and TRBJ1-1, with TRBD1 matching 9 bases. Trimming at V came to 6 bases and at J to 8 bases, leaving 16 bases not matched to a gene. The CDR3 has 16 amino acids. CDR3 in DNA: TGTGCCAGCAGCCCGCCGGGACAGGGAGGAGGTGGGGAAGCTTTCTTT. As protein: CASSPPGQGGGGEAFF.

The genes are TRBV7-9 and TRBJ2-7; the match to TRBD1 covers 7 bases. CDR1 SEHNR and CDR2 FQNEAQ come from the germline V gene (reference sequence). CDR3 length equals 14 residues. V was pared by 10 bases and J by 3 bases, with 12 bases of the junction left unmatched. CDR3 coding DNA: TGTGCCACGGCGACAGGGAAAAATAACTACGAGCAGTACTTC. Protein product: CATATGKNNYEQYF.

The CDR3 loop is CASSVGGGGVTEAFF. The CDR3 nucleotides read TGTGCCAGCAGCGTAGGAGGGGGTGGTGTCACTGAAGCTTTCTTT. This chain joins TRBV9 and TRBJ1-1; perhaps TRBD1 as D (6 bases). Per germline, CDR1 SGDLS and CDR2 YYNGEE. CDR3 size: 15 residues. V lost 0 bases and J lost 4, with 13 bases in between.

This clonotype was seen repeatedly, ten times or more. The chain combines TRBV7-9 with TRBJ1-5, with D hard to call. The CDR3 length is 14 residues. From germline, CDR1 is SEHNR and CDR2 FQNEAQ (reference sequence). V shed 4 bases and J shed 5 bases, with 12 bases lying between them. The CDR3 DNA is TGTGCCAGCAGCTCGATTGGGGTATATCAGCCCCAGCATTTT. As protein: CASSSIGVYQPQHF. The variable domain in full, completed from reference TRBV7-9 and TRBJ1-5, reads DTGVSQNPRHKITKRGQNVTFRCDPISEHNRLYWYRQTLGQGPEFLTYFQNEAQLEKSRLLSDRFSAERPKGSFSTLEIQRTEQGDSAMYLCASSSIGVYQPQHFGDGTRLSIL.

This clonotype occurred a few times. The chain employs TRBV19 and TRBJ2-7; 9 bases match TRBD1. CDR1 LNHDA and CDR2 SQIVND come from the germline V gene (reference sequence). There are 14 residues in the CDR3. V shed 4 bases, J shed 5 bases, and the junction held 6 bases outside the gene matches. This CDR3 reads CASSRGTGHHEQYF. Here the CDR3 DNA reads TGTGCCAGTAGTAGGGGGACAGGGCACCACGAGCAGTACTTC. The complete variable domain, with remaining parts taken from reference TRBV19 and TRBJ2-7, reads DGGITQSPKYLFRKEGQNVTLSCEQNLNHDAMYWYRQDPGQGLRLIYYSQIVNDFQKGDIAEGYSVSREKKESFPLTVTSAQKNPTAFYLCASSRGTGHHEQYFGPGTRLTVT.

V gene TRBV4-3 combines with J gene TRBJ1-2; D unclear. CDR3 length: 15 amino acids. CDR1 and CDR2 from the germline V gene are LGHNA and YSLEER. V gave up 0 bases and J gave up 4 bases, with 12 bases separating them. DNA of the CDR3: TGCGCCAGCAGCCAAGAGATGGCAGGTTCCTATGGCTACACCTTC. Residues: CASSQEMAGSYGYTF.

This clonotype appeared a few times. The CDR3 region has the DNA TGCAGCGTAGGACAGGGTTATAATGAAAAACTGTTTTTT. Amino acids: CSVGQGYNEKLFF. The chain uses TRBV29-1 and TRBJ1-4; 8 bases are a match to TRBD1. The CDR3 consists of 13 residues. The V segment lost 6 bases and the J segment 4 bases; nucleotides outside the gene matches: 4. CDR1 and CDR2 from the germline V gene are SQVTM and ANQGSEA.

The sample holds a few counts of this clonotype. The CDR3, as DNA: TGCAGCGTTGCCACCGGGACTAGCGAGGGGGAGCAGTTCTTC. Protein sequence: CSVATGTSEGEQFF. V is TRBV29-1 and J is TRBJ2-1; 10 nucleotides match TRBD2. Germline V gene sequence: CDR1 SQVTM, CDR2 ANQGSEA. There are 14 residues in the CDR3. After removal of 4 bases from V and 10 bases from J, the junction contained 10 bases not matched to a gene.

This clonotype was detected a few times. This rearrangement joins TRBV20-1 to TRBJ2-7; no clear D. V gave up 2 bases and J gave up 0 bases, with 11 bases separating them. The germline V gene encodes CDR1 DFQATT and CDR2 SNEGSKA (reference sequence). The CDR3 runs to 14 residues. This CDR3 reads CSARNPQGSYEQYF. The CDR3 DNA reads TGCAGTGCTAGAAATCCCCAAGGCTCCTACGAGCAGTACTTC.

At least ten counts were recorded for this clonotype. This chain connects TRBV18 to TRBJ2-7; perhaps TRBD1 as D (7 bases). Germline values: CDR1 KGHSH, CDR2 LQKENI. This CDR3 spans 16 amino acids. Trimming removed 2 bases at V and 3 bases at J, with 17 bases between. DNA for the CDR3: TGTGCCAGCTCACCAAGTAGCAGGGGGGTCTACTACGAGCAGTACTTC. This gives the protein CASSPSSRGVYYEQYF.

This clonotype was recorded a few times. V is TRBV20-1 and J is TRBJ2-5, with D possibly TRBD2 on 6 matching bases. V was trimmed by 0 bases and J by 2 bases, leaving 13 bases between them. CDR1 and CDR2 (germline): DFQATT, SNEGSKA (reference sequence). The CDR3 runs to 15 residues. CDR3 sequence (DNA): TGCAGTGCTAGAGACGCAGCGGGTCTTCAAGAGACCCAGTACTTC. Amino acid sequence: CSARDAAGLQETQYF.

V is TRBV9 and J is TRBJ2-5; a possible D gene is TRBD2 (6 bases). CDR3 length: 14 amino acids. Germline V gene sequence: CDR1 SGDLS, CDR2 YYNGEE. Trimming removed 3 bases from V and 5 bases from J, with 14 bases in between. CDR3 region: CASSAEGVRETQYF. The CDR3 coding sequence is TGTGCCAGCAGCGCGGAGGGAGTTCGGGAGACCCAGTACTTC.

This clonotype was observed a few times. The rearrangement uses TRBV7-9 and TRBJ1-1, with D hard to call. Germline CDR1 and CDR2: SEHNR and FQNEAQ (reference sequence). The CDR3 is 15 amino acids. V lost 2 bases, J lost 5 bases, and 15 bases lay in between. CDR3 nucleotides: TGTGCCAGCAGCTTAACCGGTGGATTAGGGACTGAAGCTTTCTTT. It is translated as CASSLTGGLGTEAFF.

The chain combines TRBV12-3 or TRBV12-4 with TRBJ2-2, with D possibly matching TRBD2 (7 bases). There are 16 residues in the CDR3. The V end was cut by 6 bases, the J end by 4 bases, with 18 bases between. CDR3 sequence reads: CASRDGAGARTGELFF. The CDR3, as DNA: TGTGCCAGCAGGGACGGGGCGGGGGCCCGCACCGGGGAGCTGTTTTTT.

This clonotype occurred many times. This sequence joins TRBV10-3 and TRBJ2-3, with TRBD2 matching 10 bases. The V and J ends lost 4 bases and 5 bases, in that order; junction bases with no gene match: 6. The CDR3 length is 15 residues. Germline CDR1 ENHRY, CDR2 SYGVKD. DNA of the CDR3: TGTGCCATCAGTGCCTTAGCGGGAGGTGGAGATACGCAGTATTTT. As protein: CAISALAGGGDTQYF.